The rows below give T cell receptor beta chains drawn from one sample of a study of Tregs in tolerant kidney transplant recipients. Libraries were prepared by immunoSEQ multiplex PCR; TCRdb keeps only in-frame clonotypes and omits some of them. Of around 30,000 clones in the sample, 70% to 85% were seen once. What these receptors recognize is not known. The sample comprised Tregs from blood cultured with allogeneic cells. The receptors were sampled from a human donor in good health. The CDR3 runs from the conserved cysteine through the conserved F or W. Fields, in order: J gene, V gene, clone size, CDR3 protein. Expanded clones get a size class; other rows say once, few or many, or leave the size out.

TRBJ2-6,TRBV5-1,once,CASSLVGGSKSSGANVLTF
TRBJ1-2,TRBV5-6,-,CASSAGNPYGYTF
TRBJ2-7,TRBV5-4,once,CASSNGYEQYF
TRBJ2-1,TRBV15,-,CATSGRDRGYNEQFF
TRBJ2-1,TRBV18,-,CASHGVGEQFF
TRBJ1-4,TRBV4-2,-,CASSQANGQGATNEKLFF
TRBJ2-3,TRBV7-2,-,CASSLVSLGTDTQYF
TRBJ1-2,TRBV2,few,CASSTRDYGYTF
TRBJ2-3,TRBV13,-,CASSLVTDTQYF
TRBJ1-2,TRBV15,-,CATSREVFGDGYTF
TRBJ1-6,TRBV6-5,-,CASQGWLNSPLHF
TRBJ2-3,TRBV7-8,-,CASSPRGADTQYF
TRBJ2-5,TRBV20-1,-,CSASGRETQYF
TRBJ2-7,TRBV11-3,-,CASSLFRGEQYF
TRBJ1-5,TRBV6-1,-,CASGRQGLGQPQHF
TRBJ2-1,TRBV7-3,-,CASSRGLRSYNEQFF
TRBJ1-1,TRBV7-9,-,CASSLVPGASTEAFF